The entry below gives a single T cell receptor (beta chain) sequence along with its context. Antigen specificity is unknown. This record comes from a study of T cells in localized non-small cell lung cancer. TCRdb's table, derived via immunoSEQ multiplex PCR, lists solely in-frame clones and lacks some. The profile covers 30,000 to 40,000 clones, with about 80% appearing a single time and approximately 35% taken by the ten largest. Findings of the study overall: Heterogeneity within the tumor remains possible, as just one region underwent sequencing. Elevated circulating T cell density in blood was associated with longer overall survival. Uninvolved adjacent lung had higher T cell clonality than tumor and all other tissues.

This CDR3 is 15 amino acids long. Deletions cut 0 bases from V and 9 bases from J, with 15 bases between. CDR1 and CDR2 from the germline V gene are KGHSH and LQKENI. The chain carries TRBV18 and TRBJ1-5, with a possible D match to TRBD1 (5 bases). Sample: peripheral blood, taken before any cancer treatment. The clonotype comes from an older male donor with stage II squamous cell lung carcinoma. The CDR3 loop reads CASSPPRGDGGPQHF. DNA for the CDR3: TGTGCCAGCTCACCACCTCGAGGGGATGGTGGGCCCCAGCATTTT. Complete variable domain (other parts from reference TRBV18 and TRBJ1-5): NAGVMQNPRHLVRRRGQEARLRCSPMKGHSHVYWYRQLPEEGLKFMVYLQKENIIDESGMPKERFSAEFPKEGPSILRIQQVVRGDSAAYFCASSPPRGDGGPQHFGDGTRLSIL.